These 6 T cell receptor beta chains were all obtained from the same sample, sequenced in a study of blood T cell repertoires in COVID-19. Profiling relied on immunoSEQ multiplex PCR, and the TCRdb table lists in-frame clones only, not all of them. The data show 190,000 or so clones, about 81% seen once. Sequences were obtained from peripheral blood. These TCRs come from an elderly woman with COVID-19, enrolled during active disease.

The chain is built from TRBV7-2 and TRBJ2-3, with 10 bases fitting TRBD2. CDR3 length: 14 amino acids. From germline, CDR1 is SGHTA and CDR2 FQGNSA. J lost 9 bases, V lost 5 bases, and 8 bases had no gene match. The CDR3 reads CASSVIIAGGTQYF. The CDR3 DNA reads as TGTGCCAGCAGCGTAATAATAGCGGGAGGCACGCAGTATTTT.

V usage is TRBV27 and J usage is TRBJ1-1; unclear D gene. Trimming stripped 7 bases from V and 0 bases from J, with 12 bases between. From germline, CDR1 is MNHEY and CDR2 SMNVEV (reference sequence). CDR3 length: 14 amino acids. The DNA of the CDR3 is TGTGCCAGCAATCCTACGACAATGAACACTGAAGCTTTCTTT. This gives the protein CASNPTTMNTEAFF.

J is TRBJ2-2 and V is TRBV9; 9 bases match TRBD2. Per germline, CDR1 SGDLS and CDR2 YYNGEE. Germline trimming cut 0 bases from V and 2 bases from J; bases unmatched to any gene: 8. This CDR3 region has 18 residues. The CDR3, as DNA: TGTGCCAGCAGCGTAGAGGCTAGCGGGGCATCAAACACCGGGGAGCTGTTTTTT. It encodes CASSVEASGASNTGELFF.

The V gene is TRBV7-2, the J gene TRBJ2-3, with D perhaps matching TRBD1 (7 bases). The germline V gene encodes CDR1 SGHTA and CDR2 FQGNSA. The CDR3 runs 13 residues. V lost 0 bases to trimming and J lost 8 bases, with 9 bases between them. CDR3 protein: CASSLARDSTQYF. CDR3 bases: TGTGCCAGCAGCTTAGCGCGGGACAGTACGCAGTATTTT. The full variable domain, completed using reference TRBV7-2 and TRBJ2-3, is GAGVSQSPSNKVTEKGKDVELRCDPISGHTALYWYRQSLGQGLEFLIYFQGNSAPDKSGLPSDRFSAERTGGSVSTLTIQRTQQEDSAVYLCASSLARDSTQYFGPGTRLTVL.

DNA of the CDR3: TGCGCCAGCACACCGGAGGGAATCTCTGGAAACACCATATATTTT. Translating gives CASTPEGISGNTIYF. The chain links TRBV5-1 to TRBJ1-3; D gene uncertain. V was shortened by 6 bases and J by 0 bases, with 13 bases between the two germline ends. CDR3 length equals 15 residues. CDR1 is SGHRS and CDR2 is YFSETQ in the germline V gene.

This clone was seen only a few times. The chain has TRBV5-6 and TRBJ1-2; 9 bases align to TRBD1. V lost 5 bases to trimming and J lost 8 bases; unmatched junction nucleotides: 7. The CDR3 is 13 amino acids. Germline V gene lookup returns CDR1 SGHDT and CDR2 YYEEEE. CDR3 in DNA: TGTGCCAGCAGGGCACAGGGGGCCGAGGGCTACACCTTC. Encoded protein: CASRAQGAEGYTF.